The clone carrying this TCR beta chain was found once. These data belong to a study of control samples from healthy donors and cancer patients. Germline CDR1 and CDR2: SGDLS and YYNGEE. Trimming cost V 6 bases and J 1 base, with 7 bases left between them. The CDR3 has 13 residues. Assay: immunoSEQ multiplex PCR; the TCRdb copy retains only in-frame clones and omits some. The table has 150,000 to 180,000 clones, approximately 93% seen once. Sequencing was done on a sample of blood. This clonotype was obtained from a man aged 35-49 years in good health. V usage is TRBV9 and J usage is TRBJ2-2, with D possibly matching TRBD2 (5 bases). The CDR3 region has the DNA TGTGCCAGCAAGAGGGTGAACACCGGGGAGCTGTTTTTT. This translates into CASKRVNTGELFF.